This T cell receptor (beta chain) emerged from a study of blood T cells in healthy people across ages. The use of a sample-barcoded 5' primer and a J-beta primer mix characterized a second PCR of about 7 to 12 cycles. TCRdb recomputed calls from the 5' RACE reads with MiXCR, one row per CDR3 protein. The profile shows 1.8 million or so distinct CDR3 sequences, 39% of them singletons. Per sample, at least 5 micrograms of total RNA were extracted. Study-wide findings and caveats: Long-lived donors exceeded aged donors in naive CD4+ cells and diversity.

To note about this clonotype: Antigen specificity is unknown.

The CDR3 is 12 amino acids. The V end lost 8 bases, the J end lost 4 bases, and 11 bases lay between the germline ends. Germline CDR1 is MNHEY and CDR2 is SVGAGI. Material for sequencing was blood. The clonotype comes from a human donor in good health. The rearrangement uses TRBV6-5 and TRBJ1-2, with D unresolved. CDR3 in amino acids: CASLGKGYGYTF. In DNA, the CDR3 is TGTGCCAGCCTCGGGAAGGGCTATGGCTACACCTTC.